This T cell receptor beta chain was identified in a study of blood T cells in healthy people across ages. Study results and caveats: Compared with aged donors, long-lived donors showed fewer expanded clones, suggesting selection.

CDR1 is SGHTA, CDR2 FQGNSA, per germline. V was clipped by 4 bases and J by 2 bases; unmatched bases: 10. The CDR3 loop spans 16 amino acids. As to this clonotype: The antigen remains unidentified.

Primed by a sample-barcoded 5' primer and a J-beta primer mix, a second PCR proceeded for about 6 to 11 cycles. In TCRdb, the 5' RACE reads were re-called with MiXCR into one record per CDR3 protein. Of under 1 million distinct CDR3 sequences in the sample, around 45% were seen once. The sequence derives from a man aged 55 to 70 in good health. The genes are TRBV7-2 and TRBJ2-5, with 7 bases matching TRBD1. The sequencing input was blood. This CDR3 is CASSSPLGGRQETQYF. The CDR3 nucleotides are TGTGCCAGCAGCTCTCCCCTAGGGGGCCGGCAAGAGACCCAGTACTTC.